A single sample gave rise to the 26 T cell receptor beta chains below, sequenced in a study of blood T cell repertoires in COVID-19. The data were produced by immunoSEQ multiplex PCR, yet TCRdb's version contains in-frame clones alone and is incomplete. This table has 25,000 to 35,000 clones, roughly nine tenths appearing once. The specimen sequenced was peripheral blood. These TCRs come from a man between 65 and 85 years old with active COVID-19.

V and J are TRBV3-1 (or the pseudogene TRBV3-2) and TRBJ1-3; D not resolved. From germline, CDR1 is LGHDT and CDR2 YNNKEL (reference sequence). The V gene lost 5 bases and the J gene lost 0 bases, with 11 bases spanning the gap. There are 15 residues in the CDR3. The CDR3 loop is CASSSPLRSGNTIYF. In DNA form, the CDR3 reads TGTGCCAGCAGCTCCCCGCTGCGCTCTGGAAACACCATATATTTT.

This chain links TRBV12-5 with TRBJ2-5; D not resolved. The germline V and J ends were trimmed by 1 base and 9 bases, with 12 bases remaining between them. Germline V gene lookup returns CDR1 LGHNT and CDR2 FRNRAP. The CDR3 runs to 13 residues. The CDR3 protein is CASGLGVESAQYF. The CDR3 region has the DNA TGTGCTAGTGGTTTGGGGGTGGAGTCGGCCCAGTACTTC.

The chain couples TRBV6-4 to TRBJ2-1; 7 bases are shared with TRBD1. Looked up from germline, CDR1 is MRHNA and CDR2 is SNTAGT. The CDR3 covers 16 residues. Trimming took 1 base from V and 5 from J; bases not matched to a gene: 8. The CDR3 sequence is CASSDWGQRTDNEQFF. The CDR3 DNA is TGTGCCAGCAGTGACTGGGGACAGAGGACTGACAATGAGCAGTTCTTC.

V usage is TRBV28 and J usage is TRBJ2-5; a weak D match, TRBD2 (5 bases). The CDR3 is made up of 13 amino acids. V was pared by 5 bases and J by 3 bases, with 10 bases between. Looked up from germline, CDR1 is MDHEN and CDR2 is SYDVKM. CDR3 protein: CASSADGEETQYF. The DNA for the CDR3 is TGTGCCAGCAGTGCCGACGGGGAAGAGACCCAGTACTTC.

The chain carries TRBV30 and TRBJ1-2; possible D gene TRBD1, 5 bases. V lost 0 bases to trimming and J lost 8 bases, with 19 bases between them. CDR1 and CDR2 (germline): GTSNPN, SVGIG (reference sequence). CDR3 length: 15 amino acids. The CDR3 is CAWSVSGAPLRGYTF. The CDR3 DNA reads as TGTGCCTGGAGTGTAAGCGGGGCCCCCTTGAGAGGCTACACCTTC.

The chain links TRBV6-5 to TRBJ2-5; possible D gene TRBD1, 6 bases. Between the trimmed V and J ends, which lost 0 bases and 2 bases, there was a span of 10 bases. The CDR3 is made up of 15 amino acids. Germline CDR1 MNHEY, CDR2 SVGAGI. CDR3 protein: CASSYSTGGQETQYF. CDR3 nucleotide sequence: TGTGCCAGCAGTTACTCGACAGGAGGACAAGAGACCCAGTACTTC.

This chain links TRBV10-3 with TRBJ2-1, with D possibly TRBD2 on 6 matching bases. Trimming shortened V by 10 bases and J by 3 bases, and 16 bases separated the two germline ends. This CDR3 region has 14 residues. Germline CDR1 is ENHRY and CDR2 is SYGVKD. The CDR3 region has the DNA TGTGCCACCATCCACGGGGAGGTCTACAATGAGCAGTTCTTC. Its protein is CATIHGEVYNEQFF.

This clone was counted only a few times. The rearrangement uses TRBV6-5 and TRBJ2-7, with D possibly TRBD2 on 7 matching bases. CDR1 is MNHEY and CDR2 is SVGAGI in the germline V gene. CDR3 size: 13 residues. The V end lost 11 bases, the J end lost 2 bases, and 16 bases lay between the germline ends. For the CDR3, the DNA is TGTGCCCACAATAGGGGGGGCGCCTACGAGCAGTACTTC. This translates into CAHNRGGAYEQYF.

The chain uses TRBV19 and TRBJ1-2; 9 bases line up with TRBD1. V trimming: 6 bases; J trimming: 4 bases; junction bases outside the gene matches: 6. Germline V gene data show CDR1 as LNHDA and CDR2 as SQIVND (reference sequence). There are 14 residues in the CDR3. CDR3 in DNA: TGTGCCAGTAGGGGGACAGGGATCGTCTATGGCTACACCTTC. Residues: CASRGTGIVYGYTF.

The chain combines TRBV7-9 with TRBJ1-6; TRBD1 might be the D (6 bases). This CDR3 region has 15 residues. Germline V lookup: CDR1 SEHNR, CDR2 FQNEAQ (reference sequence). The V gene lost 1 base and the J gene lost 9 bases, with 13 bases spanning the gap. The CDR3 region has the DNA TGTGCCAGCAGCTTAGGAAGCAGGGGTGGTTCACCCCTCCACTTT. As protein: CASSLGSRGGSPLHF.

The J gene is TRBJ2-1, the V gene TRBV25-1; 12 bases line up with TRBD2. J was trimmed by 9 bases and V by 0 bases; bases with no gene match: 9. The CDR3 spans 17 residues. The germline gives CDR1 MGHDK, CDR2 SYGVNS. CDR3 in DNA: TGTGCCAGCAGTGAATACCCTAGCGGGGGGGCGTTGGGTGAGCAGTTCTTC. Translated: CASSEYPSGGALGEQFF.

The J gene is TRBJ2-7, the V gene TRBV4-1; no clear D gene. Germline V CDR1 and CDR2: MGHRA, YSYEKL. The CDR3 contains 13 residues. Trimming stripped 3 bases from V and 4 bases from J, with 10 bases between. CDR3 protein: CASSHDGGYEQYF. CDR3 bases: TGCGCCAGCAGCCACGACGGCGGTTACGAGCAGTACTTC.

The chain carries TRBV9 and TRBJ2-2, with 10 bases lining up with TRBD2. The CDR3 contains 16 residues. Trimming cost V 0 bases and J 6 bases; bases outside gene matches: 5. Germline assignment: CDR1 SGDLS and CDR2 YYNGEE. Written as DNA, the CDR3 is TGTGCCAGCAGCGTAGGATTCAGCGGGGGGGCCGGGGAGCTGTTTTTT. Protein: CASSVGFSGGAGELFF.

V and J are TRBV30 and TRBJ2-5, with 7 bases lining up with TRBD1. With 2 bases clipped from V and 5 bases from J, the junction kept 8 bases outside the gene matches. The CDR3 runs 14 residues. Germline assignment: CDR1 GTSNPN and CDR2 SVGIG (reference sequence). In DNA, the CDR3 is TGTGCCTGGAGTCCAAACAGGGGAGTGGAGACCCAGTACTTC. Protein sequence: CAWSPNRGVETQYF. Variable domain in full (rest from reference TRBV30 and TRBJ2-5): SQTIHQWPATLVQPVGSPLSLECTVEGTSNPNLYWYRQAAGRGLQLLFYSVGIGQISSEVPQNLSASRPQDRQFILSSKKLLLSDSGFYLCAWSPNRGVETQYFGPGTRLLVL.

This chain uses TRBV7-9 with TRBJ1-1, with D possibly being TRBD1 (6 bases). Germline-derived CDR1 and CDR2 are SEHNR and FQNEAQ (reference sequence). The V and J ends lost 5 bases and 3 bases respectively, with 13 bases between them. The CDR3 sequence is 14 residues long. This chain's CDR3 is CASSTRGGYTEAFF. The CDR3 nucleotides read TGTGCCAGCAGCACCCGAGGGGGATACACTGAAGCTTTCTTT.

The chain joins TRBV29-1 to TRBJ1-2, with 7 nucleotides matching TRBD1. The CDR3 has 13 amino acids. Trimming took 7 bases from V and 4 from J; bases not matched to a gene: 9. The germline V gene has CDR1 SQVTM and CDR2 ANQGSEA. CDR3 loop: CSAAIGQVYGYTF. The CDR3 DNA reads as TGCAGCGCCGCAATCGGACAGGTCTATGGCTACACCTTC.

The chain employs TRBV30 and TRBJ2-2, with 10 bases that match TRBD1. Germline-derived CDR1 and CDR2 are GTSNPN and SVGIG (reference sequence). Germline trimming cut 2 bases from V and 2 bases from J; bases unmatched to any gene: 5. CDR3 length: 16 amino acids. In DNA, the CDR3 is TGTGCCTGGAGTCCGACAGGGGGCACCAACACCGGGGAGCTGTTTTTT. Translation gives CAWSPTGGTNTGELFF.

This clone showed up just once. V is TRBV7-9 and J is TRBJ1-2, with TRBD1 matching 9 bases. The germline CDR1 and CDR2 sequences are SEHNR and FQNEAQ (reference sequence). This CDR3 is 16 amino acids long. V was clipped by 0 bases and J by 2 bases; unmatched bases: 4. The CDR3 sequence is CASSLAYRGRNYGYTF. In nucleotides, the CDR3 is TGTGCCAGCAGCTTAGCCTACAGGGGGCGGAACTATGGCTACACCTTC.

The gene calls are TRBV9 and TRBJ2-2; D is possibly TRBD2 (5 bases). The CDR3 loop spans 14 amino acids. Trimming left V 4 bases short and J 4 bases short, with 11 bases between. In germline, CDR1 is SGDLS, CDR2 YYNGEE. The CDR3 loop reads CASSPRRGTGELFF. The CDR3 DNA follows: TGTGCCAGCAGCCCCCGACGGGGCACCGGGGAGCTGTTTTTT.

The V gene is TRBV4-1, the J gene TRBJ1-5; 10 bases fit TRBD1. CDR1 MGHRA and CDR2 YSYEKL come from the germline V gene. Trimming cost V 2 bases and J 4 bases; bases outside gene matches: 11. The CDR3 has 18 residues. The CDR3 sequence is CASSQNPARDRGNQPQHF. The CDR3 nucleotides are TGCGCCAGCAGCCAAAATCCAGCCCGGGACAGGGGTAATCAGCCCCAGCATTTT.

The CDR3 nucleotides read TGTGCCAGTAGTGGTTCCGGGTGGGGCAATCAGCCCCAGCATTTT. It encodes CASSGSGWGNQPQHF. The chain is built from TRBV19 and TRBJ1-5; D gene ambiguous. The germline gives CDR1 LNHDA, CDR2 SQIVND (reference sequence). V was shortened by 5 bases and J by 2 bases, with 13 bases between the two germline ends. CDR3 length equals 15 residues.

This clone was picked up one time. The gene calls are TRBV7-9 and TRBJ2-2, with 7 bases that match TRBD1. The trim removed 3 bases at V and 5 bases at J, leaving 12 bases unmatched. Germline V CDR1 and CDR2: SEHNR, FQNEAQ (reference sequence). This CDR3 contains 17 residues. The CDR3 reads CASSFFARGRGTGELFF. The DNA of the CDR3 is TGTGCCAGCAGCTTTTTCGCTAGGGGGCGCGGGACCGGGGAGCTGTTTTTT.

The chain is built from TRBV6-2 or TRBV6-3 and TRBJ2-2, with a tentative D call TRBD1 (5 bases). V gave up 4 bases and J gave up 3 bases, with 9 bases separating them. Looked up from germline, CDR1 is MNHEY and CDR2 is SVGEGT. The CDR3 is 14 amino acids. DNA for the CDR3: TGTGCCAGCAGTTTTGGGGCTCACACCGGGGAGCTGTTTTTT. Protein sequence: CASSFGAHTGELFF.

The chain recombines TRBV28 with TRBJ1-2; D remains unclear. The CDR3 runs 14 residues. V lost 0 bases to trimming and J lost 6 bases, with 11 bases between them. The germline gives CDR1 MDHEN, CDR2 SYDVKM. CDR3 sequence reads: CASSLWAGEDGYTF. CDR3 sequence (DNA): TGTGCCAGCAGTTTATGGGCCGGGGAGGATGGCTACACCTTC.

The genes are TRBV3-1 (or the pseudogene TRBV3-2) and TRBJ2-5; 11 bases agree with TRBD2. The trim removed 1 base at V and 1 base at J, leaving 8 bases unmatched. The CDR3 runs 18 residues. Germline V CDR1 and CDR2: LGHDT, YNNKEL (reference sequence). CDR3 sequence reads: CASSQGKGTSGGQETQYF. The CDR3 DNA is TGTGCCAGCAGCCAAGGCAAGGGTACTAGCGGGGGCCAAGAGACCCAGTACTTC.

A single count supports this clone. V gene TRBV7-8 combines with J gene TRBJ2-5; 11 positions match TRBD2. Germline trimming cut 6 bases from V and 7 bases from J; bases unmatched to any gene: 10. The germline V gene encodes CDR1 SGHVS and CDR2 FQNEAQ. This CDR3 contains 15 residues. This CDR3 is CASSRTSGGLGTQYF. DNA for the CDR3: TGTGCCAGCAGTCGAACTAGCGGGGGCCTGGGGACCCAGTACTTC.